This T cell receptor beta chain was sequenced during a study of cytomegalovirus exposure and HLA in healthy donors. Across the study: Roughly 80 million unique TCRs from HLA-typed donors made up an early data release.

The study, taken as a whole, reports: Analyses of presence/absence relied on an assumption of roughly uniform sequencing depth across donors.

V shed 5 bases, J shed 8 bases, and the junction held 7 bases outside the gene matches. This CDR3 region has 13 residues. The germline V gene has CDR1 GTSNPN and CDR2 SVGIG (reference sequence). Comment on this clone: Its cognate antigen is unknown.

Use of 60 Vbeta and 13 Jbeta primers characterized the PCR. Assay: immunoSEQ multiplex PCR; the TCRdb copy retains only in-frame clones and omits some. The repertoire holds 90,000 to 120,000 clones, with more than 65% as singletons. The V and J genes are TRBV30 and TRBJ1-2, with 11 positions matching TRBD1. This sequence originates from a male donor in good health and CMV-seronegative. The sequenced sample consisted of PBMCs. The CDR3 spells CAWEGQGDHGYTF. The DNA for the CDR3 is TGTGCCTGGGAGGGACAGGGGGATCACGGCTACACCTTC.